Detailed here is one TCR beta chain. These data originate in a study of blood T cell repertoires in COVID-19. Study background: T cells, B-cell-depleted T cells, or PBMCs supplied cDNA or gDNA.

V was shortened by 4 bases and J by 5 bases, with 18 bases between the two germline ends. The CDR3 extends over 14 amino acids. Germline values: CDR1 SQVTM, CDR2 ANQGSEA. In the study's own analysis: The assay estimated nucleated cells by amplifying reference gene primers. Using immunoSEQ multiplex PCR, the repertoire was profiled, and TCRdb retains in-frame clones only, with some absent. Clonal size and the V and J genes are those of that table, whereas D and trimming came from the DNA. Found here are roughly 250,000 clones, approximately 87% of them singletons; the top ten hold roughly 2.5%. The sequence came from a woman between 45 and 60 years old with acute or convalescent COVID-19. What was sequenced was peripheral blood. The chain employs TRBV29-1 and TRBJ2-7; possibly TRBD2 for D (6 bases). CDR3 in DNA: TGCAGCGTTGCCCCTGGGGGAGGTTCAGACGAGCAGTACTTC. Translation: CSVAPGGGSDEQYF.